What follows are 16 T cell receptor beta chains derived from one specimen sequenced in a study of blood T cell repertoires in COVID-19. Clones were read by immunoSEQ multiplex PCR, and TCRdb kept only the in-frame ones, dropping some. The sample contains 410,000 or so clones, roughly 90% of which appear only once. The sequenced sample consisted of peripheral blood. Receptor source: a woman between 40 and 50 years old with COVID-19, enrolled during active disease.

V usage is TRBV9 and J usage is TRBJ2-1, with D possibly matching TRBD2 (6 bases). The V and J ends lost 3 bases and 0 bases respectively, with 13 bases between them. Looked up from germline, CDR1 is SGDLS and CDR2 is YYNGEE. The CDR3 sequence is 16 residues long. This CDR3 is CASSAWHGSSYNEQFF. The CDR3 DNA is TGTGCCAGCAGCGCCTGGCACGGGAGCTCCTACAATGAGCAGTTCTTC.

This clone was recorded only once. This chain joins TRBV9 and TRBJ1-1; TRBD1 matches 11 bases. Germline V gene sequence: CDR1 SGDLS, CDR2 YYNGEE. CDR3 length equals 17 residues. With V trimmed by 4 bases and J by 2 bases, 10 bases remained unmatched. Written as DNA, the CDR3 is TGTGCCAGCAGCCCCCAAGGGAGGACAGGGGGCAACACTGAAGCTTTCTTT. Translating it yields CASSPQGRTGGNTEAFF.

This sequence joins TRBV6-1 and TRBJ1-1, with TRBD1 identical over 9 bases. V was pared by 4 bases and J by 8 bases, with 2 bases of the junction left unmatched. CDR3 length: 12 residues. CDR1 and CDR2 (germline): MNHNS, SASEGT. CDR3 nucleotide sequence: TGTGCCAGCAGTGGGGACAGGGTGGAAGCTTTCTTT. It codes for CASSGDRVEAFF.

This clone was detected only once. This chain joins TRBV4-3 and TRBJ1-5, with D perhaps matching TRBD1 (5 bases). Trimming stripped 0 bases from V and 2 bases from J, with 8 bases between. The CDR3 has 15 amino acids. CDR1 is LGHNA and CDR2 is YSLEER in the germline V gene. The CDR3 DNA sequence: TGCGCCAGCAGCCAAGAACAGGCCGGCAATCAGCCCCAGCATTTT. Protein: CASSQEQAGNQPQHF.

With regard to this clone: A read error may account for a junction end that differs from germline. This chain uses TRBV28 with TRBJ1-6; D call uncertain. The CDR3 has 14 amino acids. Germline V gives CDR1 MDHEN, CDR2 SYDVKM. The CDR3 sequence is CASSLDSNNSPLHF. For the CDR3, the DNA is TGTGCCAGCAGTTTAGACTCCAATAATTCACCCCTCCACTTT.

The chain combines TRBV27 with TRBJ2-1, with 8 bases aligning to TRBD2. This CDR3 spans 15 amino acids. Germline CDR1 MNHEY, CDR2 SMNVEV (reference sequence). Unmatched junction bases numbered 5, after V lost 3 bases and J lost 4 bases. The CDR3, as DNA: TGTGCCAGCAGTTTCGGTAGCGGGGCGTACAATGAGCAGTTCTTC. This codes for CASSFGSGAYNEQFF.

V and J are TRBV6-5 and TRBJ1-5; TRBD1 might be the D (5 bases). V was pared by 6 bases and J by 5 bases, with 11 bases between. This CDR3 contains 13 residues. Germline V gene lookup returns CDR1 MNHEY and CDR2 SVGAGI. CDR3 in DNA: TGTGCCAGCAGAATTCAGACAGATCAGCCCCAGCATTTT. This gives the protein CASRIQTDQPQHF.

The chain joins TRBV19 to TRBJ2-1; 12 nucleotides match TRBD1. CDR3 length: 16 amino acids. From germline, CDR1 is LNHDA and CDR2 SQIVND (reference sequence). With 4 bases clipped from V and 11 bases from J, the junction kept 12 bases outside the gene matches. CDR3 coding DNA: TGTGCCAGTAGTACGCCTCGGCGCGGGACAGGGGGCAAGCAGTTCTTC. It is translated as CASSTPRRGTGGKQFF.

V gene TRBV10-2 combines with J gene TRBJ2-5; TRBD1 might be the D (5 bases). V was trimmed by 6 bases and J by 2 bases, leaving 13 bases between them. Per germline, CDR1 WSHSY and CDR2 SAAADI. The CDR3 consists of 14 residues. This chain's CDR3 is CASRGQGGQETQYF. For the CDR3, the DNA is TGCGCCAGCAGGGGGCAGGGTGGTCAAGAGACCCAGTACTTC.

J is TRBJ2-3 and V is TRBV5-6, with 8 bases identical to TRBD1. CDR3 size: 16 residues. CDR1 is SGHDT and CDR2 is YYEEEE in the germline V gene. After removal of 4 bases from V and 6 bases from J, the junction contained 13 bases not matched to a gene. The CDR3 reads CASSLRPGQASDTQYF. CDR3 sequence (DNA): TGTGCCAGCAGCCTTCGCCCGGGACAGGCTTCGGATACGCAGTATTTT.

At least ten counts were recorded for this clone. The chain combines TRBV19 with TRBJ2-7, with D possibly matching TRBD1 (6 bases). The germline V gene encodes CDR1 LNHDA and CDR2 SQIVND (reference sequence). The germline V and J ends were trimmed by 5 bases and 4 bases, with 15 bases remaining between them. CDR3 size: 14 residues. The chain's CDR3 is CASSLARDNYEQYF. In nucleotides, the CDR3 is TGTGCCAGTAGTTTGGCGAGGGACAATTACGAGCAGTACTTC.

This chain links TRBV10-2 with TRBJ2-3, with 7 bases fitting TRBD2. Germline values: CDR1 WSHSY, CDR2 SAAADI. This CDR3 contains 13 residues. After removal of 7 bases from V and 7 bases from J, the junction contained 8 bases not matched to a gene. DNA for the CDR3: TGCGCCAGCACTAGCGGCCCTCCGAATACGCAGTATTTT. Translation gives CASTSGPPNTQYF.

The chain has TRBV20-1 and TRBJ1-1; a possible D gene is TRBD1 (5 bases). V was cut by 3 bases and J by 3 bases, with 14 bases left in between. This CDR3 is built from 14 residues. The germline V gene has CDR1 DFQATT and CDR2 SNEGSKA (reference sequence). The DNA of the CDR3 is TGCAGTGCTAGTGTAAGGGGCTCGTACACTGAAGCTTTCTTT. As protein: CSASVRGSYTEAFF.

This clone was seen a handful of times. V usage is TRBV19 and J usage is TRBJ1-5; 7 bases are shared with TRBD1. After removal of 3 bases from V and 2 bases from J, the junction contained 7 bases not matched to a gene. There are 16 residues in the CDR3. Germline V gives CDR1 LNHDA, CDR2 SQIVND (reference sequence). The CDR3 reads CASSILTGSGNQPQHF. CDR3 in DNA: TGTGCCAGTAGTATTTTGACAGGGTCGGGCAATCAGCCCCAGCATTTT.

This chain links TRBV11-2 with TRBJ1-2; 7 nucleotides agree with TRBD1. The CDR3 totals 16 residues. The junction had 9 bases not matched to a gene; V was cut back by 5 bases and J by 0 bases. Germline lookup yields CDR1 SGHAT and CDR2 FQNNGV. DNA for the CDR3: TGTGCCAGCAGCCCCACCGGACAGGTAGCTAACTATGGCTACACCTTC. It encodes CASSPTGQVANYGYTF.

This chain joins TRBV19 and TRBJ2-1; D remains ambiguous. The CDR3 runs 13 residues. V shed 8 bases and J shed 0 bases, with 8 bases lying between them. Germline CDR1 and CDR2: LNHDA and SQIVND (reference sequence). The CDR3 region is CASVESSYNEQFF. The CDR3, as DNA: TGTGCCAGTGTGGAGAGCTCCTACAATGAGCAGTTCTTC.